The present T cell receptor (beta chain) was sequenced within a study of human CD8 memory T cell subsets. Study observations and caveats: In stem-like memory T cells, Chao1 estimates suggested more diversity than in precursor exhausted T cells.

The length of the CDR3 is 15 residues. The germline V gene has CDR1 MGHRA and CDR2 YSYEKL. UMI-labeled 5' RACE generated the TCR beta libraries. For each CDR3 protein, TCRdb gives one entry from its re-call of the 5' RACE reads, without DNA. The sample has some 3,500 distinct CDR3 sequences. Enrichment for total CD8+ T cells was performed by negative magnetic separation. Extraction drew RNA from duplicate vials of approximately 150,000 sorted CD8+ T cells for each subset. By frequency, this clonotype registers large (0.1 to 1%). Antigen specificity is unknown. The chain joins TRBV4-1 to TRBJ1-1; TCRdb calls TRBD1, which cannot be checked without DNA. This sequence was found in a human donor in good health. Sequenced material: CD8+ T cells from PBMCs. This chain's CDR3 is CASSHPGQVNTEAFF.